This T cell receptor (beta chain) was retrieved from a study of OX40 agonist ivuxolimab in advanced cancers. TCRdb keeps only in-frame clones here, not all; method: immunoSEQ multiplex PCR. The sample includes 45,000 or so clones, roughly 78% of them seen just once. On this clone itself: What it binds is unknown.

CDR1 is GTSNPN and CDR2 is SVGIG in the germline V gene (reference sequence). CDR3 length: 13 residues. The V gene lost 5 bases and the J gene lost 1 base, with 11 bases spanning the gap. General study findings and limits: At doses 0.1 to 3.0 mg/kg, CD4+ and CD8+ clones expanded.

J is TRBJ1-2 and V is TRBV30; no firm D call. The TCR comes from an adult with an advanced solid tumor such as melanoma, head and neck, liver or kidney cancer. The specimen comprised CD4+ or CD8+ T cells sorted from blood, sampled in a trial of the OX40 agonist ivuxolimab. For the CDR3, the DNA is TGTGCCTGGTGGGAGTGGGATAACTATGGCTACACCTTC. Amino acid sequence: CAWWEWDNYGYTF.